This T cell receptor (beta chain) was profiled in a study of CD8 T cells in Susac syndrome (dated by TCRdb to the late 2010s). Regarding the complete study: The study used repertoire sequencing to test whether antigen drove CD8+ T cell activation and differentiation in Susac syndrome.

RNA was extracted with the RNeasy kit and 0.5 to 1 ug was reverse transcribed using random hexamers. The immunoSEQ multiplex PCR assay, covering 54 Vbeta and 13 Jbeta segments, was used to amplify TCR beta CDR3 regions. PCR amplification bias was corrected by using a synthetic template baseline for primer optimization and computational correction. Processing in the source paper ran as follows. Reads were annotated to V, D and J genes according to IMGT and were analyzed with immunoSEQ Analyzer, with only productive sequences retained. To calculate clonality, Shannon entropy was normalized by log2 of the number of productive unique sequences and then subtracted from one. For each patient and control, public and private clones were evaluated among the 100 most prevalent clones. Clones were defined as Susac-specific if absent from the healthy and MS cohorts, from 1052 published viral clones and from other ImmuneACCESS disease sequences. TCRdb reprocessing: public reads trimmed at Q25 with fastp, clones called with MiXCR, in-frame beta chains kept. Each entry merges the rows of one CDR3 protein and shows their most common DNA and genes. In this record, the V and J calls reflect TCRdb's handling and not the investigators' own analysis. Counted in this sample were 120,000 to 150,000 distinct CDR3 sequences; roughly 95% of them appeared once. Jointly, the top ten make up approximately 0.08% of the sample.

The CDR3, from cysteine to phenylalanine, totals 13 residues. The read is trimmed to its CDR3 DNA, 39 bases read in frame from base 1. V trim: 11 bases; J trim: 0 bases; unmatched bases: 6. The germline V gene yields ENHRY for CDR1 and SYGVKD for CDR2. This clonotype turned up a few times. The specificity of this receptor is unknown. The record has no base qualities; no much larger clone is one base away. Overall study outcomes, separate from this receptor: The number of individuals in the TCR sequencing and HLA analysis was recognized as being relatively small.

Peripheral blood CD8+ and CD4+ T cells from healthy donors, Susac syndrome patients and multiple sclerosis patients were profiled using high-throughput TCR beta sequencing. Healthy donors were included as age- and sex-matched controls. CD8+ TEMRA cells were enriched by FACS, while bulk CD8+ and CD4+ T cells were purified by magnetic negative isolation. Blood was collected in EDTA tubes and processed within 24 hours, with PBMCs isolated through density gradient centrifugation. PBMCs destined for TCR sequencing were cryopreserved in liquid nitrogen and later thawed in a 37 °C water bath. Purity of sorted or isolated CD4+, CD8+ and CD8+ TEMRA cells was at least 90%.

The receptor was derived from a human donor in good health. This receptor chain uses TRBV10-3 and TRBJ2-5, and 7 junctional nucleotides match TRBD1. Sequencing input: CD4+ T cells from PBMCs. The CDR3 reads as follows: CASTTGNQETQYF. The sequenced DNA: TGTGCCTCCACGACAGGGAACCAAGAGACCCAGTACTTC.